What follows are 5 T cell receptor beta chains derived from one specimen sequenced in a study of cytomegalovirus exposure and HLA in healthy donors. PCR used 60 Vbeta primers and 13 Jbeta primers. Data came from immunoSEQ multiplex PCR; TCRdb stores just in-frame clones and leaves some out. The data hold about 140,000 clones, with roughly 76% observed a single time. The sequenced material came from PBMCs. The receptor source for this set is a man between 18 and 29 years old in good health and CMV-seronegative.

On this clone itself: One junction end does not reproduce the germline sequence, and a read error may be involved. The V call is TRBV2, the J call TRBJ1-1; the D is unclear. Germline values: CDR1 SNHLY, CDR2 FYNNEI. There are 15 residues in the CDR3. CDR3 DNA: TGTGGCAGCAGCCCCAGCTACAGTAAACATTTTGAAGCTTTCTTT. Encoded protein: CGSSPSYSKHFEAFF.

This chain connects TRBV6-5 to TRBJ1-4, with 8 bases matching TRBD1. V was pared by 7 bases and J by 5 bases, with 3 bases of the junction left unmatched. The germline V gene has CDR1 MNHEY and CDR2 SVGAGI. CDR3 size: 13 residues. CDR3 residues: CASKTGENEKLFF. The CDR3 region has the DNA TGTGCCAGCAAGACAGGGGAAAATGAAAAACTGTTTTTT.

The rearrangement uses TRBV28 and TRBJ2-1; 10 bases map to TRBD1. This CDR3 spans 15 amino acids. Germline V lookup: CDR1 MDHEN, CDR2 SYDVKM. V lost 5 bases and J lost 10; bases outside the gene matches: 11. CDR3 amino acids: CASSTGQGPPGEQFF. CDR3 DNA: TGTGCCAGCAGTACGGGACAGGGGCCCCCGGGCGAGCAGTTCTTC.

This chain links TRBV27 with TRBJ2-4; 9 nucleotides match TRBD1. The germline V gene has CDR1 MNHEY and CDR2 SMNVEV (reference sequence). J was trimmed by 9 bases and V by 3 bases; bases with no gene match: 9. The CDR3 totals 15 residues. CDR3 coding DNA: TGTGCCAGCAGTTTTGGGGACAGGGCGATCGGCATTCAGTACTTC. Residues: CASSFGDRAIGIQYF.

The rearrangement links TRBV7-7 to TRBJ2-1; 9 nucleotides agree with TRBD2. Germline trimming cut 1 base from V and 0 bases from J; bases unmatched to any gene: 1. Germline CDR1 and CDR2: SSHAT and FNYEAQ (reference sequence). The CDR3 loop spans 16 amino acids. The CDR3 spells CASSLGGRGSYNEQFF. Here the CDR3 DNA reads TGTGCCAGCAGCTTAGGCGGGAGGGGCTCCTACAATGAGCAGTTCTTC.